This passage covers 20 T cell receptor beta chains from one sample sequenced in a study of blood T cell repertoires in COVID-19. Produced via immunoSEQ multiplex PCR; TCRdb's table is partial and in-frame only. The sample contains about 99,000 clones, over 80% of which appear only once. Sequencing was done on a sample of peripheral blood. The receptors were gathered from a man between 65 and 80 years old with active or convalescent COVID-19.

The chain is built from TRBV5-8 and TRBJ1-6; weak D call: TRBD1 (6 bases). This CDR3 is 16 amino acids long. V lost 3 bases, J lost 0 bases, and 10 bases lay in between. The germline CDR1 and CDR2 sequences are SGHTS and YDEGEE. The CDR3 DNA is TGTGCCAGCAGCTGGGCAGGGGCCTCCTATAATTCACCCCTCCACTTT. It encodes CASSWAGASYNSPLHF.

This clone has a single count. The genes are TRBV7-8 and TRBJ1-2; TRBD1 is a possible D gene (5 bases). With 3 bases removed from V and 5 bases from J, the gap between germline ends came to 10 bases. There are 13 residues in the CDR3. Looked up from germline, CDR1 is SGHVS and CDR2 is FQNEAQ. The CDR3 coding sequence is TGTGCCAGCAGCTTGGGGCAGGGATATGGCTACACCTTC. Protein sequence: CASSLGQGYGYTF.

CDR3 sequence reads: CASSGGTGVSEQYF. In DNA form, the CDR3 reads TGTGCCAGCAGTGGCGGGACAGGGGTTTCCGAGCAGTACTTC. This chain connects TRBV2 to TRBJ2-7; 10 bases map to TRBD1. The CDR3 totals 14 residues. Germline CDR1 and CDR2: SNHLY and FYNNEI. The V and J ends lost 4 bases and 6 bases, in that order; junction bases with no gene match: 6.

This clone showed up just a few times. A junction boundary mismatches the germline segment, possibly from a read error. Here the CDR3 DNA reads TGTGCCAGCAGCCTAGCGCAGGGTTCTACCGGGGAGCTGTTTTTT. Amino acid sequence: CASSLAQGSTGELFF. The genes are TRBV7-9 and TRBJ2-2, with D possibly being TRBD2 (6 bases). The CDR3 contains 15 residues. Germline V lookup: CDR1 SEHNR, CDR2 FQNEAQ (reference sequence).

This chain connects TRBV7-3 to TRBJ2-1, with TRBD2 as a possible D gene (6 bases). The length of the CDR3 is 15 residues. Germline CDR1 and CDR2: SGHTA and FQGTGA. V was clipped by 5 bases and J by 2 bases, with 13 bases between them. The CDR3 DNA follows: TGTGCCAGCAGCCGATCGGCTAGCGCCTACAATGAGCAGTTCTTC. Translating gives CASSRSASAYNEQFF.

This chain joins TRBV5-1 and TRBJ2-7; 10 bases match TRBD1. Germline lookup yields CDR1 SGHRS and CDR2 YFSETQ. The CDR3 totals 15 residues. V gave up 5 bases and J gave up 5 bases; unmatched junction bases: 10. The DNA of the CDR3 is TGCGCCAGCAGGTCCTGGGACAGGGGCATCCACGAGCAGTACTTC. This codes for CASRSWDRGIHEQYF.

The CDR3 DNA is TGTGCCAGCAGCGTCGGGGACACTAACTATGGCTACACCTTC. It is translated as CASSVGDTNYGYTF. V is TRBV7-9 and J is TRBJ1-2, with a tentative D call TRBD1 (6 bases). The length of the CDR3 is 14 residues. Germline lookup yields CDR1 SEHNR and CDR2 FQNEAQ (reference sequence). Deletions cut 5 bases from V and 0 bases from J, with 10 bases between.

V gene TRBV27 combines with J gene TRBJ2-7; 9 bases align to TRBD1. Germline CDR1 MNHEY, CDR2 SMNVEV (reference sequence). V shed 3 bases and J 5 bases; nucleotides not matched to a gene: 5. This CDR3 has 14 residues. The DNA for the CDR3 is TGTGCCAGCAGTTTTGGGACAGGGAAACACGAGCAGTACTTC. Its protein product is CASSFGTGKHEQYF.

This chain links TRBV7-2 with TRBJ2-7, with 11 bases lining up with TRBD1. Germline V lookup: CDR1 SGHTA, CDR2 FQGNSA. This CDR3 has 14 residues. The junction had 4 bases not matched to a gene; V was cut back by 4 bases and J by 5 bases. This CDR3 is CASSSRTGGHEQYF. CDR3 nucleotide sequence: TGTGCCAGCAGCTCGAGGACAGGGGGCCACGAGCAGTACTTC.

The gene calls are TRBV30 and TRBJ2-7; D is unresolved. The CDR3 loop spans 13 amino acids. Per germline, CDR1 GTSNPN and CDR2 SVGIG (reference sequence). V was pared by 2 bases and J by 3 bases, with 11 bases between. The CDR3 here is CAWSHDTNYEQYF. The CDR3 DNA reads as TGTGCCTGGAGTCACGACACCAACTACGAGCAGTACTTC.

V is TRBV25-1 and J is TRBJ1-1; D gene ambiguous. Germline assignment: CDR1 MGHDK and CDR2 SYGVNS. V was trimmed by 3 bases and J by 8 bases, leaving 7 bases between them. CDR3 length: 11 residues. The CDR3 DNA reads TGTGCCAGCAGTGACCGGGGAGAAGCTTTCTTT. This gives the protein CASSDRGEAFF.

The chain links TRBV6-5 to TRBJ1-6; no definite D call. This CDR3 region has 13 residues. CDR1 MNHEY and CDR2 SVGAGI come from the germline V gene. The V gene lost 7 bases and the J gene lost 2 bases, with 6 bases spanning the gap. For the CDR3, the DNA is TGTGCCAGCACCAGTACCTATAATTCACCCCTCCACTTT. It translates to CASTSTYNSPLHF.

This chain links TRBV28 with TRBJ1-2, with TRBD1 as a possible D gene (5 bases). The germline V and J ends were trimmed by 5 bases and 0 bases, with 13 bases remaining between them. Germline loops: CDR1 MDHEN, CDR2 SYDVKM. The CDR3 is 15 amino acids. The CDR3 sequence: CASSPQGRANYGYTF. Here the CDR3 DNA reads TGTGCCAGCAGTCCCCAGGGCCGGGCTAACTATGGCTACACCTTC.

The genes are TRBV18 and TRBJ2-7; weak D call: TRBD2 (6 bases). The germline V and J ends were trimmed by 6 bases and 3 bases, with 18 bases remaining between them. Germline-derived CDR1 and CDR2 are KGHSH and LQKENI. The CDR3 covers 15 residues. CDR3 sequence reads: CASSPPGGGVYEQYF. The CDR3 region has the DNA TGTGCCAGCTCGCCCCCCGGGGGAGGCGTCTACGAGCAGTACTTC.

The rearrangement uses TRBV7-2 and TRBJ2-5; 13 bases line up with TRBD2. Germline-derived CDR1 and CDR2 are SGHTA and FQGNSA. Germline trimming cut 5 bases from V and 4 bases from J; bases unmatched to any gene: 13. This CDR3 is 18 amino acids long. CDR3 region: CASSPRLAGGPTAETQYF. The CDR3 DNA follows: TGTGCCAGCAGCCCGAGACTAGCGGGGGGACCCACCGCAGAGACCCAGTACTTC.

The chain carries TRBV6-1 and TRBJ1-6; D may be TRBD1 (5 bases). Germline V gene sequence: CDR1 MNHNS, CDR2 SASEGT. The V end lost 2 bases, the J end lost 4 bases, and 15 bases lay between the germline ends. This CDR3 contains 17 residues. The CDR3 loop is CASSEFDRTAYNSPLHF. CDR3 DNA: TGTGCCAGCAGTGAATTTGACAGAACAGCTTATAATTCACCCCTCCACTTT.

The V and J genes are TRBV30 and TRBJ1-5, with TRBD1 matching 7 bases. J gave up 4 bases and V 0 bases, and 0 bases lay outside the gene matches. This CDR3 is 13 amino acids long. Germline loops: CDR1 GTSNPN, CDR2 SVGIG (reference sequence). The CDR3 is CAWSVQGNQPQHF. CDR3 in DNA: TGTGCCTGGAGTGTACAGGGGAATCAGCCCCAGCATTTT.

The chain recombines TRBV24-1 with TRBJ1-1, with no clear D. This CDR3 has 13 amino acids. Germline lookup yields CDR1 KGHDR and CDR2 SFDVKD. The ends were cut back, 4 bases at V and 10 bases at J, with 15 bases in the middle. The CDR3 spells CATSDQTLSGAFF. The CDR3 nucleotides are TGTGCCACCAGTGACCAGACTCTCTCCGGAGCTTTCTTT.

The V and J genes are TRBV11-2 and TRBJ2-5; TRBD2 might be the D (6 bases). V was trimmed by 4 bases and J by 0 bases, leaving 15 bases between them. The CDR3 loop spans 16 amino acids. Germline V gene sequence: CDR1 SGHAT, CDR2 FQNNGV. The CDR3 reads CASSSTTGVYQETQYF. CDR3 nucleotides: TGTGCCAGCAGCTCCACTACGGGGGTGTACCAAGAGACCCAGTACTTC.

The rearrangement links TRBV3-1 (or the pseudogene TRBV3-2) to TRBJ2-5; 14 bases match TRBD2. The CDR3 length is 16 residues. V shed 6 bases and J 3 bases; nucleotides not matched to a gene: 6. CDR1 is LGHDT and CDR2 is YNNKEL in the germline V gene (reference sequence). CDR3 protein: CASSGLAGGIKETQYF. CDR3 coding DNA: TGTGCCAGCAGTGGACTAGCGGGGGGCATCAAAGAGACCCAGTACTTC.